This T cell receptor (beta chain) was recorded in a study of blood T cell repertoires in COVID-19. As for the study in general: Researchers got acute and convalescent COVID-19 samples from the United States, Italy and Spain. Sample material is recorded as cDNA or gDNA derived from T cells, B-cell-depleted T cells, or PBMCs.

Enrolled during active infection, Seattle patients were then followed longitudinally. The CDR3 contains 14 residues. Germline CDR1 and CDR2: SNHLY and FYNNEI. V shed 8 bases and J 9 bases; nucleotides not matched to a gene: 8. The protocol was immunoSEQ multiplex PCR, while the TCRdb copy is restricted to in-frame clones and leaves out a portion. The sample carries some 260,000 clones, over 75% recorded once. The clonotype was recovered from a woman aged 70 to 79 with COVID-19, enrolled during active disease. The J gene is TRBJ1-4, the V gene TRBV2; 11 bases map to TRBD1. The sample was peripheral blood. The CDR3 is CASGTGTGGQKLFF. The CDR3 DNA follows: TGTGCCAGCGGAACCGGGACAGGGGGTCAAAAACTGTTTTTT.